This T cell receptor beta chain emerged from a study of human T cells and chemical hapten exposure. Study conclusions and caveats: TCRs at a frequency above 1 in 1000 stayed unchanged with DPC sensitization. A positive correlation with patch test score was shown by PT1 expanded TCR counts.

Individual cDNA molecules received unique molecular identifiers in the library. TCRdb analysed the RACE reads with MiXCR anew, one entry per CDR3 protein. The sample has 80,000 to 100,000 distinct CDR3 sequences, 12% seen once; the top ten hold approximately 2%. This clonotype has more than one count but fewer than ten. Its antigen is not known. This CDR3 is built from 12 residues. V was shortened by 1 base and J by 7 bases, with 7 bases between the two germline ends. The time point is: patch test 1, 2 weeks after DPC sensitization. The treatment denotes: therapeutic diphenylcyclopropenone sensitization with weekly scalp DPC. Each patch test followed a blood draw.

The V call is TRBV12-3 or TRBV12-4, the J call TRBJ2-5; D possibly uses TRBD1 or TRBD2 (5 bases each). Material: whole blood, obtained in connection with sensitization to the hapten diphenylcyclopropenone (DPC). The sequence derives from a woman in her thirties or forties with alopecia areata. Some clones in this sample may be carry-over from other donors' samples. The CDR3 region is CASSLGGTTQYF. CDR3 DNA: TGTGCCAGCAGTTTAGGGGGGACGACCCAGTACTTC.